The entry below gives a single TCR beta chain sequence along with its context. This clonotype has just a few counts. Which antigen it targets is not known. No quality values exist for individual bases; no much larger clone is one base distant. These data come from a study of human T cells and chemical hapten exposure (TCRdb year 2021). Describing the broader study: Libraries were pooled for sequencing, and per-sample TCR yields varied mainly because of small differences in library volumes within the pool. Peripheral blood TCR repertoire changes were tracked in vivo in alopecia patients during primary and secondary sensitization to the hapten diphenylcyclopropenone (DPC). Each blood RNA sample was used to sequence both TCR alpha and TCR beta chains. Study-level results and caveats: No change with DPC sensitization was found in the number of TCRs above 1 in 1000 frequency, and no evidence of global repertoire structure alterations was found. Repeated subsampling changed both the strength of the expansion versus patch-test correlation and the threshold at which the correlation became significant.

The library relied on 5' RACE. Instrument used: Illumina MiSeq. Library preparation attached unique molecular identifiers to individual cDNA molecules for quantitative, reproducible TCR counting. In the source study's methods: The median number of TCRs per sample was some 100,000, ranging from 23,224 to 690,600. V, J and CDR3 annotation of the TCR reads was performed with the Decombinator software suite. To make PS versus PT1 abundance plots, every sample was subsampled to the same number of TCRs (28,000). TCRs were defined as expanded if absent before sensitization and observed at least eight times at the 2-week time point. Clones were called with MiXCR by TCRdb after fastp trimmed the public reads at Q25, and only in-frame beta chains were retained. Each CDR3 protein gets just one entry, which takes the most common genes and DNA from the rows behind it. Here the V and J calls rest on TCRdb's processing, not on the authors' analysis. In this sample the table shows over 70,000 distinct CDR3 sequences, about 16% of which occur a single time. Jointly, the top ten make up nearly 7% of the sample.

Including cysteine and phenylalanine, the CDR3 has 19 amino acids. CDR3 DNA is the only sequence kept; it has 57 bases, read in frame from the first base. CDR1 SNHLY and CDR2 FYNNEI were looked up in the germline V gene. V trim: 1 base; J trim: 0 bases; unmatched bases: 12. Unfractionated whole blood was collected in Tempus Blood RNA tubes, and total RNA was extracted from that blood. Roughly 5 healthy volunteers served as TCR sequencing controls and were bled at day 0, 2 weeks and 6 weeks. The clonotype comes from a female donor in good health. The sequence joins TRBV2 to TRBJ1-2, and 9 junction bases match TRBD1. The CDR3 is CASSEVGGTGIPANYGYTF. The nucleotide sequence reads TGTGCCAGCAGTGAAGTGGGGGGGACAGGGATTCCAGCTAACTATGGCTACACCTTC.